The entry below gives a single T cell receptor beta chain sequence along with its context. The antigen it recognizes is unknown. No much larger clone is present one base from it, and per-base qualities are unavailable. CDR1 and CDR2 are read off the germline V gene (reference sequence) as GTSNPN and SVGIG. V loses 2 bases of germline sequence and J loses 3 bases, and the interval between the two ends is 8 bases. CDR3 length: 13 amino acids, cysteine to phenylalanine. Left in the record is the CDR3 DNA by itself, 39 bases read in frame from the first base. This specimen belongs to a study of cytomegalovirus exposure and HLA in healthy donors (dated by TCRdb to 2016 to 2017). A note on the overall study: An earlier analysis of roughly 610 of the donors reported 276 Gb of sequence data and around 110 million unique TCR beta sequences obtained from roughly 180 million T cells. Roughly 300 gigabases of sequencing data and 70 million to 95 million unique TCR sequences made up an early release that covered over 550 HLA-typed donors. The genetic ancestry cluster associated with self-reported Caucasian donors included 81% of the 350 to 500 genotyped donors. The study aimed to test whether cataloging public T cell receptors could reveal signatures of past pathogen exposure. The study profiled the T cell repertoires of hundreds of subjects by immunosequencing and related them to cytomegalovirus serostatus. In addition to the first cohort of several hundred subjects, a separate validation cohort of approximately 130 different subjects was used. To predict cytomegalovirus infection status, the study combined high-throughput TCR immunosequencing, statistical association of individual TCRs with disease status, and machine learning. In a later analysis, previously published TCR beta repertoires from some 640 donors were re-analyzed and high-resolution HLA genotyping was added so that TCR occurrence patterns could be studied. In the later analysis, no new phenotypic data were used to find candidate immune exposures; instead, reliance was placed on TCR beta sequences and their occurrence across donors. An earlier analysis of 500 to 750 of the donors applied high-throughput TCR beta sequencing to assess whether each TCR beta V gene segment acted as functional or pseudogenic. Alongside the repertoire data, information on donor age, sex, ethnicity and CMV serostatus was compiled. A later genetic analysis took genome-wide SNP genotypes for about three fifths of the roughly 670 donors and used that subset as a discovery cohort. Every discovery cohort repertoire had been produced on one sequencing platform. Class I and class II HLA loci were covered by the typing at four-digit resolution. Typing coverage varied by locus: roughly 629-640 donors for A, B, C, DRB1 and DQB1; more than 500 for DQA1; 606 for DPA1; fewer than 480 for DPB1. Five DR-DQ haplotypes were handled as single units for association and clustering, since linkage in the cohort was strong. Across about 370 genotyped donors of the cohort, an average of approximately 220,000 unique TCR beta nucleotide sequences per donor were sequenced, and roughly 18% of those sequences were non-productive. The paper's findings and limits, for the study overall: Linkage disequilibrium might explain the correlated functional status among segregating V segments, but an unknown experimental factor could not be ruled out. A further reported finding was that TCR beta sequences accurately predicted the HLA-A and HLA-B alleles for most subjects in the first cohort. In both the original and validation cohorts, the classifier was reported to diagnose cytomegalovirus status with high specificity and sensitivity. In this cohort, only TCR beta chains were sequenced, and detectable features were limited by the absence of alpha or paired-chain data. It was suggested by the authors that the approach could potentially be generalized to other disease states and immunological phenotypes. Roughly uniform sequencing depth across donors was assumed in presence/absence analyses, although this assumption may not hold. In vitro tests confirmed that a few of the cytomegalovirus-associated TCR beta chains recognize cytomegalovirus antigens. A later analysis found that HLA-associated TCR beta chains were more clonally expanded and had lower generation probabilities than equally common non-associated chains. Broadly in line with IMGT annotations, most TCR beta V segments showed up in productive rearrangements about 87% or about 30% of the time in an earlier analysis of approximately 640 of the donors. Specific HLA alleles were associated with 15,000 to 20,000 TCR beta sequences at a false discovery rate of 0.05 in a later analysis. The sequencing pipeline was judged likely to have produced a cluster of highly shared sequence variants as a technical artifact. The earlier analysis of about 600 of the donors excluded over 15 rarely observed V segments, including chromosome 9 orphons, because counts were too low. Most CMV-associated TCR beta chains appeared to be HLA-restricted in a later analysis, and the HLA associations seemed to be driven largely by CMV exposure. According to a later analysis, TCR association rates differed among HLA loci, with DRB1 alleles showing the most associated TCRs and HLA-C alleles showing the fewest. According to a later genetic analysis, donors in an Asian-associated ancestry cluster had fewer N-insertions in productive TCRs than the approximately 710-donor mean. CMV serostatus was the only immune exposure information available for the cohort. V-gene and J-gene trimming of TCR beta chains was associated with a missense DCLRE1C variant in a later genetic analysis, and the association was replicated in an independent cohort. The study listed around 160 TCR beta chains as associated with cytomegalovirus. In a later analysis, several top co-occurrence clusters were reported to appear linked to parvovirus B19, influenza, CMV and Epstein-Barr virus. Most TCR sequences were observed very rarely across donors, whereas some public TCRs were present in many individuals. Strong co-occurrence of HLA alleles, especially DR and DQ, made assigning TCR associations to individual alleles difficult. Because the 87-base-pair reads could not distinguish some IMGT-functional V segments, including TRBV6-2 and TRBV6-3, those segments were excluded. Because HLA typing was unavailable for some donors at each locus, only the typed subset was used in association tests.

The cohort was made up of under 800 healthy bone marrow donors. Cohort members were all nominally healthy when sampled, although unrecorded immune exposures were likely present. The donor tested CMV seronegative, placing the donor among the 350 or so seronegative members of the cohort. A peripheral blood sample was collected from each donor, and TCR beta sequencing was performed on peripheral blood mononuclear cells. The Qiagen DNeasy Blood Extraction Kit was used to extract genomic DNA from the blood cell samples. Library generation was performed with the immunoSEQ multiplex PCR assay. For the multiplex PCR, a mixture combining 60 forward primers for TCR Vbeta segments and 13 reverse primers for TCR Jbeta segments was used. A multiplex PCR assay on genomic DNA amplified the CDR3 region of rearranged TCR beta genes. The Illumina HiSeq System was used to sequence the amplified TCR beta libraries as 87-base-pair reads. In the paper's pipeline: A later analysis counted about 80 million unique TCR beta chains across the 666 repertoires, and approximately 11 million of these chains were shared by at least two donors. To remove PCR and sequencing errors, raw reads were error-corrected and collapsed into unique sequences using a nearest-neighbor algorithm that merged closely related sequences. V, D and J gene segments were assigned by aligning CDR3 sequences to IMGT reference sequences. Each retained sequence needed at least a six-nucleotide match to both a V gene segment and a J gene segment. Rearrangements were called productive when the CDR3 lacked stop codons and stayed in frame with V and J; all others were non-productive. CDR3 was defined according to IMGT convention as the region running from the second conserved V-encoded cysteine to the conserved J-encoded phenylalanine. The earlier analysis of roughly 590 of the donors excluded any sequence lacking an unambiguous match to a single V gene segment. An earlier analysis of 587 of the donors called V segments functional above 56.7% productive rearrangements and segregating when the between-donor standard deviation exceeded 5%. A statistical classification framework was built for diagnosing cytomegalovirus status from the catalog of TCR beta chain sequences. In a later analysis, TCR nucleotide sequences were compared against IMGT/GENE-DB human TR gene sequences so that V and J genes could be assigned. Using the TCRdist pipeline, a later analysis assigned CDR3 sequences along with most-parsimonious VDJ recombination scenarios. In a later analysis, each TCR beta chain was defined by its CDR3 amino acid sequence together with its V-gene family, and reads lacking a unique V-gene family were excluded. As a way to deal with suspected cross-contamination and a sequencing artifact, a later analysis dropped more than 500 nucleotide sequences that were highly shared and had low generation probability. In a later analysis, a clonal expansion index for each public chain was calculated from normalized within-repertoire ranks of inferred template counts. In a later analysis, generation probabilities were computed with a VDJ recombination model fitted to out-of-frame rearrangements, and the resulting probabilities were checked against IGoR. In a later analysis, TCR-TCR, TCR-HLA and TCR-CMV co-occurrence was scored with hypergeometric tests, and a repertoire-size bias correction was applied to TCR pairs. A later analysis estimated false discovery rates by permuting HLA or CMV assignments 20 times. In a later analysis, co-occurring TCRs were grouped using DBSCAN, and TCRdist sequence similarity was added for clustering within HLA-allele-positive subsets. Repertoires with fewer than 30,000 or more than 120,000 public chains were left out of co-occurrence clustering, as were roughly five repertoires with anomalous nucleotide sharing. Sourced from immuneACCESS, this table was stored by TCRdb with only in-frame sequences that have V and J called. A share of the clones is absent; for the studies checked, an unresolved V gene accounts for under half, and the remainder has no known explanation. V and J calls and clone size are as listed in that table; D and trimming were resolved from the DNA. The sample records more than 95,000 clones, around 84% of which are singletons. Jointly, the top ten make up around 1.3% of the sample.

The V and J genes are TRBV30 and TRBJ1-5; no confident D gene assignment can be made. The receptor was isolated from a man aged 25 to 40 in good health and CMV-seronegative. The source material was PBMCs. CDR3 sequence: CAWSTRVNQPQHF. The bases read TGTGCCTGGAGTACACGTGTCAATCAGCCCCAGCATTTT.